These T cell receptor beta chains were read from a single sample in a study of cytomegalovirus exposure and HLA in healthy donors. Here immunoSEQ multiplex PCR was the method, and the copy in TCRdb shows in-frame clones only, minus some. This sample has about 200,000 clones, with roughly 80% found just once. The source material was PBMCs. The receptor source for this set is a woman aged 18-35 years in good health and CMV-seronegative. Each CDR3 is given with its conserved first and last residue. The D gene is left open where the match is weak. Rows may omit the clone size; those that give it use once, few, many or a size class.

v_call: TRBV2
j_call: TRBJ1-4
d_call: TRBD1
clone_size: NA
cdr3_aa: CASRVTGTGEKLFF
cdr3_nt: TGTGCCAGCAGAGTGACAGGGACAGGAGAAAAACTGTTTTTT

v_call: TRBV7-6
j_call: TRBJ1-5
d_call: NA
clone_size: NA
cdr3_aa: CASSLIPRDQPQHF
cdr3_nt: TGTGCCAGCAGCTTAATTCCGAGAGATCAGCCCCAGCATTTT

v_call: TRBV9
j_call: TRBJ2-1
d_call: NA
clone_size: NA
cdr3_aa: CASSALASSYNEQFF
cdr3_nt: TGTGCCAGCAGCGCCCTAGCGAGCTCCTACAATGAGCAGTTCTTC

v_call: TRBV6-6
j_call: TRBJ2-4
d_call: NA
clone_size: NA
cdr3_aa: CASRPDGTLAKNIQYF
cdr3_nt: TGTGCCAGCAGACCGGACGGAACTCTAGCCAAAAACATTCAGTACTTC

v_call: TRBV11-2
j_call: TRBJ1-3
d_call: NA
clone_size: NA
cdr3_aa: CASSQGYSGNTIYF
cdr3_nt: TGTGCCAGCAGCCAGGGGTATTCTGGAAACACCATATATTTT

v_call: TRBV5-1
j_call: TRBJ2-5
d_call: NA
clone_size: NA
cdr3_aa: CASSLDGRGGETQYF
cdr3_nt: TGCGCCAGCAGCTTGGACGGCAGGGGAGGGGAGACCCAGTACTTC

v_call: TRBV6-5
j_call: TRBJ2-1
d_call: NA
clone_size: NA
cdr3_aa: CASSYNSGTYNEQFF
cdr3_nt: TGTGCCAGCAGTTACAATTCCGGGACCTACAATGAGCAGTTCTTC

v_call: TRBV7-3
j_call: TRBJ1-1
d_call: NA
clone_size: few
cdr3_aa: CASSLSTFTEAFF
cdr3_nt: TGTGCCAGCAGCTTATCCACGTTCACTGAAGCTTTCTTT

v_call: TRBV28
j_call: TRBJ2-1
d_call: NA
clone_size: NA
cdr3_aa: CASSGGEGIGGSYNEQFF
cdr3_nt: TGTGCCAGCAGTGGGGGAGAGGGTATTGGAGGATCCTACAATGAGCAGTTCTTC

v_call: TRBV7-8
j_call: TRBJ1-2
d_call: NA
clone_size: NA
cdr3_aa: CASSLTGWQNGYTF
cdr3_nt: TGTGCCAGCAGCTTGACAGGCTGGCAGAATGGCTACACCTTC

v_call: TRBV5-1
j_call: TRBJ2-2
d_call: NA
clone_size: NA
cdr3_aa: CASSRNAGTVNTGELFF
cdr3_nt: TGCGCCAGCAGCAGAAACGCGGGGACGGTAAACACCGGGGAGCTGTTTTTT

v_call: TRBV29-1
j_call: TRBJ2-5
d_call: NA
clone_size: NA
cdr3_aa: CSVEGEDETQYF
cdr3_nt: TGCAGCGTTGAAGGGGAGGATGAGACCCAGTACTTC

v_call: TRBV9
j_call: TRBJ2-3
d_call: NA
clone_size: NA
cdr3_aa: CASSQRAGRSSDTQYF
cdr3_nt: TGTGCCAGCAGCCAGCGGGCAGGGCGGAGCTCAGATACGCAGTATTTT

v_call: TRBV18
j_call: TRBJ1-1
d_call: NA
clone_size: few
cdr3_aa: CASSPTRADTEAFF
cdr3_nt: TGTGCCAGCTCACCGACCAGGGCGGACACTGAAGCTTTCTTT

v_call: TRBV28
j_call: TRBJ1-4
d_call: TRBD1
clone_size: NA
cdr3_aa: CASRLGTGDEKLFF
cdr3_nt: TGTGCCAGCAGGCTCGGGACAGGGGATGAAAAACTGTTTTTT

v_call: TRBV19
j_call: TRBJ2-2
d_call: NA
clone_size: NA
cdr3_aa: CASSIVGGTGELFF
cdr3_nt: TGTGCCAGTAGTATAGTAGGAGGGACCGGGGAGCTGTTTTTT

v_call: TRBV27
j_call: TRBJ2-3
d_call: TRBD2
clone_size: NA
cdr3_aa: CASSLYPPPPAGYTDTQYF
cdr3_nt: TGTGCCAGCAGTTTATATCCCCCCCCGCCAGCGGGGTACACAGATACGCAGTATTTT

v_call: TRBV7-5
j_call: TRBJ1-5
d_call: NA
clone_size: NA
cdr3_aa: CVRSLWEGRCNQPQHF
cdr3_nt: TGTGTCAGAAGCTTATGGGAGGGGCGCTGCAATCAGCCCCAGCATTTT

v_call: TRBV30
j_call: TRBJ2-5
d_call: NA
clone_size: NA
cdr3_aa: CAWSSSGWETQYF
cdr3_nt: TGTGCCTGGAGTTCAAGCGGGTGGGAGACCCAGTACTTC

v_call: TRBV6-5
j_call: TRBJ1-4
d_call: NA
clone_size: NA
cdr3_aa: CASSSAGTDNEKLFF
cdr3_nt: TGTGCCAGCAGTTCCGCCGGGACGGATAATGAAAAACTGTTTTTT

v_call: TRBV25-1
j_call: TRBJ2-1
d_call: NA
clone_size: NA
cdr3_aa: CASSVTAYEQFF
cdr3_nt: TGTGCCAGCAGTGTGACAGCGTACGAGCAGTTCTTC

v_call: TRBV27
j_call: TRBJ2-1
d_call: NA
clone_size: NA
cdr3_aa: CASSLGNEQFF
cdr3_nt: TGTGCCAGCAGTTTGGGCAATGAGCAGTTCTTC

v_call: TRBV28
j_call: TRBJ2-7
d_call: NA
clone_size: NA
cdr3_aa: CASSSGLNEQYF
cdr3_nt: TGTGCCAGCAGTTCTGGGTTAAACGAGCAGTACTTC

v_call: TRBV5-1
j_call: TRBJ1-2
d_call: NA
clone_size: NA
cdr3_aa: CASRYLRGPYGYTF
cdr3_nt: TGCGCCAGCAGATATCTCAGGGGACCCTATGGCTACACCTTC

v_call: TRBV18
j_call: TRBJ2-5
d_call: TRBD1
clone_size: NA
cdr3_aa: CASSFRTGQETQYF
cdr3_nt: TGTGCCAGCTCATTTCGGACAGGCCAAGAGACCCAGTACTTC

v_call: TRBV4-1
j_call: TRBJ1-1
d_call: NA
clone_size: NA
cdr3_aa: CASSPGESRGNTEAFF
cdr3_nt: TGCGCCAGCAGCCCAGGTGAGTCCAGGGGCAACACTGAAGCTTTCTTT

v_call: TRBV4-1
j_call: TRBJ1-3
d_call: NA
clone_size: NA
cdr3_aa: CASSQASGGGNTIYF
cdr3_nt: TGCGCCAGCAGCCAGGCTTCCGGGGGAGGAAACACCATATATTTT

v_call: TRBV27
j_call: TRBJ2-2
d_call: TRBD1
clone_size: NA
cdr3_aa: CASSWGQGYTGELFF
cdr3_nt: TGTGCCAGCAGTTGGGGACAGGGGTACACCGGGGAGCTGTTTTTT

v_call: TRBV5-1
j_call: TRBJ1-5
d_call: NA
clone_size: NA
cdr3_aa: CASSLGDKSNQPQHF
cdr3_nt: TGCGCCAGCAGTCTTGGGGACAAATCAAATCAGCCCCAGCATTTT

v_call: TRBV6-5
j_call: TRBJ1-1
d_call: NA
clone_size: NA
cdr3_aa: CASSLSDGNTEAFF
cdr3_nt: TGTGCCAGCAGTCTATCAGACGGAAACACTGAAGCTTTCTTT

v_call: TRBV27
j_call: TRBJ2-1
d_call: NA
clone_size: NA
cdr3_aa: CASSRGSAYNEQFF
cdr3_nt: TGTGCCAGCAGCAGGGGAAGCGCCTACAATGAGCAGTTCTTC

v_call: TRBV27
j_call: TRBJ2-1
d_call: NA
clone_size: NA
cdr3_aa: CASSLGVEQFF
cdr3_nt: TGTGCCAGCAGTTTAGGTGTAGAGCAGTTCTTC

v_call: TRBV7-2
j_call: TRBJ2-1
d_call: TRBD2
clone_size: NA
cdr3_aa: CASSGSGGSYNEQFF
cdr3_nt: TGTGCCAGCAGCGGTAGCGGGGGCTCCTACAATGAGCAGTTCTTC

v_call: TRBV6-4
j_call: TRBJ1-2
d_call: NA
clone_size: NA
cdr3_aa: CASGAGAPRYGYTF
cdr3_nt: TGTGCCAGCGGGGCAGGGGCCCCACGCTATGGCTACACCTTC

v_call: TRBV6-5
j_call: TRBJ1-5
d_call: NA
clone_size: NA
cdr3_aa: CASSWSSNQPQHF
cdr3_nt: TGTGCCAGCAGCTGGTCGAGTAATCAGCCCCAGCATTTT

v_call: TRBV4-1
j_call: TRBJ1-5
d_call: NA
clone_size: NA
cdr3_aa: CASSPQRGRNQPQHF
cdr3_nt: TGCGCCAGCAGCCCTCAAAGAGGACGAAATCAGCCCCAGCATTTT

v_call: TRBV27
j_call: TRBJ2-1
d_call: TRBD2
clone_size: NA
cdr3_aa: CASSSSGSLPYNEQFF
cdr3_nt: TGTGCCAGCAGTTCTAGCGGGAGCCTCCCCTACAATGAGCAGTTCTTC

v_call: TRBV27
j_call: TRBJ2-7
d_call: NA
clone_size: NA
cdr3_aa: CASGPSGRQYEQYF
cdr3_nt: TGTGCCAGCGGTCCCAGCGGGCGGCAGTACGAGCAGTACTTC

v_call: TRBV2
j_call: TRBJ2-2
d_call: NA
clone_size: NA
cdr3_aa: CASTRAPGELFF
cdr3_nt: TGTGCCAGCACAAGGGCCCCCGGGGAGCTGTTTTTT

v_call: TRBV7-9
j_call: TRBJ1-1
d_call: TRBD1
clone_size: NA
cdr3_aa: CASSLTGGNTEAFF
cdr3_nt: TGTGCCAGCAGCTTGACAGGGGGGAACACTGAAGCTTTCTTT

v_call: TRBV28
j_call: TRBJ1-5
d_call: TRBD1
clone_size: NA
cdr3_aa: CASSPGQGVEPQHF
cdr3_nt: TGTGCCAGCAGTCCTGGACAGGGAGTGGAGCCCCAGCATTTT

v_call: TRBV30
j_call: TRBJ2-6
d_call: TRBD1
clone_size: NA
cdr3_aa: CATDRGSGANVLTF
cdr3_nt: TGTGCCACGGACAGGGGATCAGGGGCCAACGTCCTGACTTTC

v_call: TRBV4-1
j_call: TRBJ1-2
d_call: NA
clone_size: NA
cdr3_aa: CASSQGSRGSYGYTF
cdr3_nt: TGCGCCAGCAGCCAGGGGAGTCGGGGGTCCTATGGCTACACCTTC

v_call: TRBV6-6
j_call: TRBJ2-2
d_call: NA
clone_size: NA
cdr3_aa: CASSYFGANTGELFF
cdr3_nt: TGTGCCAGCAGTTACTTCGGGGCGAACACCGGGGAGCTGTTTTTT

v_call: TRBV2
j_call: TRBJ2-2
d_call: NA
clone_size: once
cdr3_aa: CASSASSVNTGELFF
cdr3_nt: TGTGCCAGCAGTGCTTCTAGTGTGAACACCGGGGAGCTGTTTTTT

v_call: TRBV30
j_call: TRBJ2-2
d_call: NA
clone_size: few
cdr3_aa: CAWRTETGELFF
cdr3_nt: TGTGCCTGGAGGACGGAGACCGGGGAGCTGTTTTTT

v_call: TRBV2
j_call: TRBJ2-3
d_call: TRBD2
clone_size: NA
cdr3_aa: CASSPTPLAGADTQYF
cdr3_nt: TGTGCCAGCAGTCCGACCCCACTAGCGGGAGCCGATACGCAGTATTTT

v_call: TRBV5-6
j_call: TRBJ2-4
d_call: NA
clone_size: NA
cdr3_aa: CASSLAGTKNIQYF
cdr3_nt: TGTGCCAGCAGCTTGGCAGGAACCAAAAACATTCAGTACTTC

v_call: TRBV7-9
j_call: TRBJ2-5
d_call: TRBD2
clone_size: NA
cdr3_aa: CASSSRIAGQETQYF
cdr3_nt: TGTGCCAGCAGCTCACGAATAGCGGGCCAAGAGACCCAGTACTTC

v_call: TRBV7-3
j_call: TRBJ2-7
d_call: TRBD2
clone_size: NA
cdr3_aa: CASSSSGSGEQYF
cdr3_nt: TGTGCCAGCAGCTCAAGCGGGAGCGGCGAGCAGTACTTC

v_call: TRBV27
j_call: TRBJ2-5
d_call: TRBD1
clone_size: NA
cdr3_aa: CASRSTGGRETQYF
cdr3_nt: TGTGCCAGCAGATCGACAGGGGGCCGGGAGACCCAGTACTTC

v_call: TRBV28
j_call: TRBJ1-5
d_call: NA
clone_size: NA
cdr3_aa: CASSFGQTDQPQHF
cdr3_nt: TGTGCCAGCAGTTTCGGACAGACGGACCAGCCCCAGCATTTT

v_call: TRBV25-1
j_call: TRBJ2-3
d_call: NA
clone_size: NA
cdr3_aa: CASSGSAGDTQYF
cdr3_nt: TGTGCCAGCAGTGGTAGCGCAGGTGATACGCAGTATTTT

v_call: TRBV19
j_call: TRBJ2-2
d_call: TRBD1
clone_size: NA
cdr3_aa: CASSRQGDLGELFF
cdr3_nt: TGTGCCAGTTCGCGACAGGGCGATCTCGGGGAGCTGTTTTTT

v_call: TRBV28
j_call: TRBJ2-7
d_call: NA
clone_size: NA
cdr3_aa: CASSPHGASSYEQYF
cdr3_nt: TGTGCCAGCAGTCCCCACGGTGCGAGCTCCTACGAGCAGTACTTC

v_call: TRBV4-1
j_call: TRBJ2-1
d_call: NA
clone_size: NA
cdr3_aa: CASSPLAPSSYNEQFF
cdr3_nt: TGCGCCAGCAGCCCGCTAGCCCCAAGCTCCTACAATGAGCAGTTCTTC

v_call: TRBV6-1
j_call: TRBJ2-7
d_call: NA
clone_size: NA
cdr3_aa: CASSKEGGFEQYF
cdr3_nt: TGTGCCAGCAGTAAAGAGGGGGGGTTCGAGCAGTACTTC

v_call: TRBV16
j_call: TRBJ1-3
d_call: NA
clone_size: few
cdr3_aa: CASSQSEMGFGNTIYF
cdr3_nt: TGTGCCAGCAGCCAATCTGAGATGGGTTTTGGAAACACCATATATTTT

v_call: TRBV6-5
j_call: TRBJ1-1
d_call: NA
clone_size: once
cdr3_aa: CASSWEQDTEAFF
cdr3_nt: TGTGCCAGCAGTTGGGAGCAGGACACTGAAGCTTTCTTT

v_call: TRBV6-5
j_call: TRBJ1-3
d_call: NA
clone_size: once
cdr3_aa: CASIPRGGGNTIYF
cdr3_nt: TGTGCCAGCATTCCGAGAGGGGGAGGAAACACCATATATTTT